This T cell receptor beta chain is from a study of T-cell reconstitution after alpha-beta-depleted transplantation in children. Unique molecular identifiers were incorporated during preparation of the TCRbeta library. One entry per CDR3 protein, called by TCRdb with MiXCR from the PCR reads. The data hold about 160,000 distinct CDR3 sequences, with over 8.5% observed a single time. Study results and caveats: At one year after transplant, newly produced T cells mostly accounted for T-cell counts and diversity. Where alpha-beta T cells came from about two months after transplant was reportedly several hundred expanded graft clones. Surviving recipient T cells and intrathymic progenitors accounted for some patients' high TCRbeta diversity at day 60.

This clonotype was observed at least ten times. Its specificity is unknown. The CDR3 sequence is 13 residues long. Germline V CDR1 and CDR2: ENHRY, SYGVKD. Trimming cost V 4 bases and J 7 bases, with 14 bases left between them. The sequenced sample was PBMCs, obtained before TCRalphabeta/CD19-depleted stem cell transplant. This TCR came from a boy under 10 years old with acute myeloid leukemia, due to receive a stem cell transplant. V usage is TRBV10-3 and J usage is TRBJ2-7; D is possibly TRBD2 (5 bases). This CDR3 is CAISGTAMGEQYV. The CDR3, as DNA: TGTGCCATCAGTGGGACTGCCATGGGGGAGCAGTACGTC.